This TCR beta chain was identified during a study of metastatic and nonmetastatic thyroid tumors. As for the study in general: Patients with malignant and benign thyroid disease provided blood and tumor or nodule tissue, whose repertoires were compared.

No patient received treatment before thyroid surgery. J was trimmed by 5 bases and V by 4 bases; bases with no gene match: 21. The CDR3 covers 20 residues. Germline assignment: CDR1 SEHNR and CDR2 FQNEAQ (reference sequence). TCRdb called clones again from the PCR reads with MiXCR. The sample consists of roughly 15,000 clones, just over 25% of them appearing once. This clone was observed a few times. This clonotype was obtained from a female donor with papillary thyroid cancer or a benign thyroid nodule (not recorded which). Some clones in this sample may be carry-over from other donors' samples. Sequences were obtained from tumor tissue. The genes are TRBV7-9 and TRBJ2-3, with TRBD2 identical over 10 bases. The CDR3 DNA reads TGTGCCAGCAGCTCCCTCGGGGCGGGGACTAGCGCCAGAGATGGAGATACGCAGTATTTT. This sequence encodes CASSSLGAGTSARDGDTQYF.